These 22 T cell receptor beta chains originate from one sample sequenced in a study of blood T cell repertoires in COVID-19. Data came from immunoSEQ multiplex PCR; TCRdb stores just in-frame clones and leaves some out. The sample includes approximately 200,000 clones, over 80% of them seen just once. The sample taken for sequencing was PBMCs or T cells enriched from blood (not recorded which). The receptors were sampled from a man under 40 who had recovered from COVID-19.

The chain carries TRBV4-2 and TRBJ1-2, with TRBD1 as a possible D gene (5 bases). The CDR3 consists of 15 residues. The V and J ends lost 0 bases and 6 bases respectively, with 14 bases between them. CDR1 is LGHNA, CDR2 YNFKEQ, per germline. Written as DNA, the CDR3 is TGTGCCAGCAGCCAAGAATGGGGGGGGAGTAATGGCTACACCTTC. Encoded protein: CASSQEWGGSNGYTF.

This clone has just one count. This chain uses TRBV2 with TRBJ2-2; TRBD1 matches at 7 bases. CDR3 length: 18 amino acids. Germline V CDR1 and CDR2: SNHLY, FYNNEI. J lost 4 bases, V lost 7 bases, and 18 bases had no gene match. Written as DNA, the CDR3 is TGTGCCAGCAATTACGAGAAAGGGAAGGGGGCTTTCACCGGGGAGCTGTTTTTT. Translation: CASNYEKGKGAFTGELFF.

The V and J genes are TRBV20-1 and TRBJ2-3, with TRBD2 identical over 11 bases. This CDR3 is 18 amino acids long. Unmatched junction bases numbered 12, after V lost 3 bases and J lost 1 base. In germline, CDR1 is DFQATT, CDR2 SNEGSKA (reference sequence). The CDR3 region is CSASGTSGERYGTDTQYF. CDR3 sequence (DNA): TGCAGTGCTAGTGGGACTAGCGGCGAAAGATACGGCACAGATACGCAGTATTTT.

V and J are TRBV4-3 and TRBJ1-5, with 8 positions matching TRBD1. Losses at the gene ends were 2 bases for V and 3 bases for J; bases not matched to a gene: 3. The CDR3 spans 15 residues. The germline gives CDR1 LGHNA, CDR2 YSLEER. CDR3 amino acids: CASSQRTGNNQPQHF. DNA of the CDR3: TGCGCCAGCAGCCAACGGACAGGGAACAATCAGCCCCAGCATTTT.

This chain links TRBV7-2 with TRBJ2-7; 7 nucleotides match TRBD2. Germline trimming cut 1 base from V and 1 base from J; bases unmatched to any gene: 16. The CDR3 runs 19 residues. CDR1 is SGHTA and CDR2 is FQGNSA in the germline V gene. The CDR3 loop is CASSLDSWQRGVVSYEQYF. The CDR3 DNA reads TGTGCCAGCAGCTTAGACAGTTGGCAACGGGGGGTTGTGTCCTACGAGCAGTACTTC.

This chain joins TRBV18 and TRBJ1-3, with D perhaps matching TRBD1 (5 bases). This CDR3 is built from 14 residues. V lost 2 bases to trimming and J lost 6 bases, with 11 bases between them. Germline CDR1 KGHSH, CDR2 LQKENI. The CDR3 region is CASSPLQVTNTIYF. CDR3 bases: TGTGCCAGCTCACCATTACAGGTCACAAACACCATATATTTT.

The chain links TRBV7-8 to TRBJ2-5; TRBD2 matches 9 bases. In germline, CDR1 is SGHVS, CDR2 FQNEAQ. Trimming cost V 0 bases and J 9 bases; bases outside gene matches: 2. The CDR3 extends over 13 amino acids. DNA of the CDR3: TGTGCCAGCAGCTTAGCTAGCGGGGGAGCCCAGTACTTC. This codes for CASSLASGGAQYF.

V gene TRBV12-5 combines with J gene TRBJ2-3; 11 nucleotides line up with TRBD2. The CDR3 is 15 amino acids. With 7 bases clipped from V and 3 bases from J, the junction kept 6 bases outside the gene matches. The germline V gene has CDR1 LGHNT and CDR2 FRNRAP. CDR3: CASALSGRGTDTQYF. Written as DNA, the CDR3 is TGTGCTAGTGCCCTTAGCGGGAGGGGTACAGATACGCAGTATTTT.

V gene TRBV27 combines with J gene TRBJ2-2, with 11 bases fitting TRBD1. After removal of 6 bases from V and 4 bases from J, the junction contained 7 bases not matched to a gene. CDR3 length: 16 amino acids. CDR1 is MNHEY, CDR2 SMNVEV, per germline (reference sequence). The CDR3: CASSPWDRGVTGELFF. As DNA, the CDR3 is TGTGCCAGCAGCCCCTGGGACAGGGGGGTCACCGGGGAGCTGTTTTTT.

As DNA, the CDR3 is TGTGCCAGCAGCGTAGTCCCGACTAGCGGGGGTCGGGATACGCAGTATTTT. This sequence encodes CASSVVPTSGGRDTQYF. V usage is TRBV9 and J usage is TRBJ2-3, with 12 bases aligning to TRBD2. This CDR3 contains 17 residues. Germline V gives CDR1 SGDLS, CDR2 YYNGEE. The V segment lost 0 bases and the J segment 6 bases; nucleotides outside the gene matches: 8.

CDR3 protein: CASSPGQGFTEAFF. The CDR3 DNA follows: TGTGCCAGCTCACCAGGACAGGGTTTCACTGAAGCTTTCTTT. The rearrangement links TRBV18 to TRBJ1-1; TRBD1 agrees at 8 bases. From germline, CDR1 is KGHSH and CDR2 LQKENI. This CDR3 has 14 amino acids. With V trimmed by 2 bases and J by 4 bases, 3 bases remained unmatched.

The genes are TRBV4-1 and TRBJ2-2, with TRBD2 identical over 10 bases. V lost 4 bases, J lost 0 bases, and 8 bases stayed unmatched. In germline, CDR1 is MGHRA, CDR2 YSYEKL. The CDR3 loop spans 18 amino acids. DNA for the CDR3: TGCGCCAGCAGCCCCGCCGGACTAGCGGACGCGAACACCGGGGAGCTGTTTTTT. Protein sequence: CASSPAGLADANTGELFF.

The CDR3 bases are TGTGCCAGCAGCTCCGCGGGACTATCGAACACCGGGGAGCTGTTTTTT. It specifies CASSSAGLSNTGELFF. V usage is TRBV5-4 and J usage is TRBJ2-2; TRBD2 matches 7 bases. The junction had 5 bases not matched to a gene; V was cut back by 3 bases and J by 0 bases. The germline CDR1 and CDR2 sequences are SGHNT and YYREEE (reference sequence). The CDR3 runs to 16 residues.

V and J are TRBV7-8 and TRBJ1-1; unclear D gene. Germline V gene lookup returns CDR1 SGHVS and CDR2 FQNEAQ. The CDR3 is 14 residues long. The V end was cut by 5 bases, the J end by 0 bases, with 10 bases between. This CDR3 is CASSPVIMNTEAFF. CDR3 sequence (DNA): TGTGCCAGCAGCCCTGTAATAATGAACACTGAAGCTTTCTTT.

V is TRBV7-2 and J is TRBJ2-7; no definite D call. V lost 3 bases and J 3 bases, leaving 3 bases between the germline ends. Germline V CDR1 and CDR2: SGHTA, FQGNSA. The CDR3 is 11 residues long. As DNA, the CDR3 is TGTGCCAGCAGCTTTAACTACGAGCAGTACTTC. This codes for CASSFNYEQYF. The entire variable domain, with the rest obtained from reference TRBV7-2 and TRBJ2-7, is as follows: GAGVSQSPSNKVTEKGKDVELRCDPISGHTALYWYRQSLGQGLEFLIYFQGNSAPDKSGLPSDRFSAERTGGSVSTLTIQRTQQEDSAVYLCASSFNYEQYFGPGTRLTVT.

The J gene is TRBJ2-7, the V gene TRBV7-2, with 7 bases fitting TRBD1. This CDR3 region has 14 residues. V lost 5 bases to trimming and J lost 1 base; unmatched junction nucleotides: 5. Germline V CDR1 and CDR2: SGHTA, FQGNSA. The CDR3 loop is CASSISTGSYEQYF. The CDR3, as DNA: TGTGCCAGCAGCATCTCGACAGGGTCCTACGAGCAGTACTTC.

J is TRBJ2-7 and V is TRBV7-9, with D perhaps matching TRBD1 (6 bases). Germline CDR1 reads SEHNR; CDR2 reads FQNEAQ (reference sequence). The V end was cut by 5 bases, the J end by 5 bases, with 19 bases between. This CDR3 comprises 15 residues. The CDR3 reads CASSPTTGTRNEQYF. CDR3 nucleotide sequence: TGTGCCAGCAGCCCAACCACCGGGACACGGAACGAGCAGTACTTC. Full variable domain (outside the CDR3, taken from reference TRBV7-9 and TRBJ2-7): DTGVSQNPRHKITKRGQNVTFRCDPISEHNRLYWYRQTLGQGPEFLTYFQNEAQLEKSRLLSDRFSAERPKGSFSTLEIQRTEQGDSAMYLCASSPTTGTRNEQYFGPGTRLTVT.

The genes are TRBV28 and TRBJ2-1, with D tentatively TRBD2 (5 bases). Germline CDR1 and CDR2: MDHEN and SYDVKM. The CDR3 is 15 residues long. The germline V and J ends were trimmed by 4 bases and 10 bases, with 20 bases remaining between them. The chain's CDR3 is CASSWMTIRPAEQFF. In nucleotides, the CDR3 is TGTGCCAGCAGTTGGATGACTATACGACCCGCCGAGCAGTTCTTC.

The chain links TRBV27 to TRBJ1-1, with D perhaps TRBD1 (6 bases). Trimming took off 6 bases at V and 4 bases at J, with 15 bases between the two ends. The CDR3 runs to 14 residues. Looked up from germline, CDR1 is MNHEY and CDR2 is SMNVEV (reference sequence). The CDR3 region has the DNA TGTGCCAGCAGCCCAGGGTGGGGGCTCACTGAAGCTTTCTTT. Its translation is CASSPGWGLTEAFF.

The V call is TRBV21-1, the J call TRBJ2-7; TRBD2 is the table's D call, not checked against the DNA. TRBV21-1 is an annotated pseudogene. CDR3 length: 17 amino acids. The CDR3 nucleotides read TGTGCCAGCAGCAAAGGAGGGGGGGAACCAAGCTCCTACGAGCAGTACTTC. As protein: CASSKGGGEPSSYEQYF.

The chain carries TRBV18 and TRBJ2-7, with D maybe TRBD1 (6 bases). V lost 6 bases to trimming and J lost 3 bases, with 9 bases between them. The CDR3 consists of 12 residues. Germline-derived CDR1 and CDR2 are KGHSH and LQKENI. CDR3 sequence (DNA): TGTGCCAGCTCGCTACAGGGCTACGAGCAGTACTTC. Translated: CASSLQGYEQYF.

This clone was picked up one time. The V call is TRBV10-2, the J call TRBJ2-7, with 7 bases that match TRBD2. Germline V gene sequence: CDR1 WSHSY, CDR2 SAAADI. This CDR3 is 14 amino acids long. V was pared by 7 bases and J by 7 bases, with 13 bases of the junction left unmatched. CDR3 sequence (DNA): TGCGCCAGCATGGCGGGAGATACCCCTGGGGAGCAGTACTTC. It is translated as CASMAGDTPGEQYF.